Presented here are 7 T cell receptor beta chains from one specimen sequenced in a study of T cell repertoires in cytomegalovirus infection. These TCRs' antigens remain unknown. Each CDR3 protein is one row after TCRdb ran MiXCR on the reads. The sample includes 750,000 to 900,000 distinct CDR3 sequences, 25% to 30% of them seen just once. This specimen was cultured CD8+ T cells from PBMCs, taken from culture after CMV antigen stimulation. The receptors were gathered from a human donor in good health (CMV status not recorded). Some clones in this sample may be carry-over from other donors' samples.

The chain has TRBV5-1 and TRBJ1-5; 7 positions match TRBD1. This CDR3 comprises 15 residues. V gave up 0 bases and J gave up 3 bases; unmatched junction bases: 3. Germline V gives CDR1 SGHRS, CDR2 YFSETQ. The CDR3 DNA reads TGCGCCAGCAGCTTGGAAGGGGGCGTCAATCAGCCCCAGCATTTT. Encoded protein: CASSLEGGVNQPQHF.

CDR3 protein: CATSRDTVRLAELSSYNEQFF. The CDR3 DNA reads as TGTGCCACCAGCAGAGATACGGTGAGACTAGCGGAATTAAGCTCCTACAATGAGCAGTTCTTC. The V call is TRBV15, the J call TRBJ2-1; TRBD2 aligns across 9 bases. CDR3 size: 21 residues. The J segment lost 0 bases and the V segment lost 0 bases, leaving 15 bases of the junction unmatched. Germline V gene data show CDR1 as LNHNV and CDR2 as YYDKDF (reference sequence).

This clonotype was found a few times. The chain carries TRBV6-5 and TRBJ1-4; TRBD1 might be the D (6 bases). Germline CDR1 and CDR2: MNHEY and SVGAGI. Trimming shortened V by 2 bases and J by 7 bases, and 14 bases separated the two germline ends. The CDR3 is made up of 15 amino acids. The CDR3 spells CASSYDRPPGEKLFF. The CDR3 region has the DNA TGTGCCAGCAGTTACGACAGGCCCCCGGGTGAAAAACTGTTTTTT.

Turning to this clonotype: The junction and the germline gene differ at one end; a read error may be behind it. The chain couples TRBV11-2 to TRBJ2-5; 7 nucleotides agree with TRBD2. The CDR3 extends over 12 amino acids. CDR1 is SGHAT and CDR2 is FQNNGV in the germline V gene. The CDR3 region has the DNA TGTGCCAGCAGCTCCAGCGGGGCGACACTAGTCTTC. Protein: CASSSSGATLVF.

This chain uses TRBV7-4 with TRBJ1-5; D gene ambiguous. The germline V and J ends were trimmed by 0 bases and 4 bases, with 22 bases remaining between them. Germline CDR1 SGHVT, CDR2 SQSDAQ. This CDR3 spans 19 amino acids. CDR3 sequence reads: CASSLASQRRLRGNQPQHF. The CDR3 DNA sequence: TGTGCCAGCAGCTTAGCGTCACAGAGGAGGTTACGGGGTAATCAGCCCCAGCATTTT.

This clonotype has just a few counts. V gene TRBV7-9 combines with J gene TRBJ1-1; 12 nucleotides match TRBD1. The junction had 16 bases not matched to a gene; V was cut back by 4 bases and J by 1 base. The V gene's germline CDR1 is SEHNR and CDR2 FQNEAQ (reference sequence). The CDR3 has 20 residues. The CDR3 DNA follows: TGTGCCAGCAGCTCGGGACAGGGGGCGAGGGGAGCGGGTCGGAACACTGAAGCTTTCTTT. It translates to CASSSGQGARGAGRNTEAFF. The entire variable domain, with the rest obtained from reference TRBV7-9 and TRBJ1-1, is as follows: DTGVSQNPRHKITKRGQNVTFRCDPISEHNRLYWYRQTLGQGPEFLTYFQNEAQLEKSRLLSDRFSAERPKGSFSTLEIQRTEQGDSAMYLCASSSGQGARGAGRNTEAFFGQGTRLTVV.

Ten or more counts support this clonotype. The chain uses TRBV7-2 and TRBJ2-1; 8 bases agree with TRBD1. CDR3 length equals 16 residues. CDR1 and CDR2 from the germline V gene are SGHTA and FQGNSA. After removal of 1 base from V and 5 bases from J, the junction contained 7 bases not matched to a gene. The CDR3 coding sequence is TGTGCCAGCAGCTTAGTAGGCCAGGGGGCGAACAATGAGCAGTTCTTC. Amino acid sequence: CASSLVGQGANNEQFF.